Here is one TCR beta chain with its context. As originally analysed: For nucleated cells, counts were estimated from reference gene primer amplification. Some clones are missing from TCRdb's copy, which holds only in-frame ones; the method was immunoSEQ multiplex PCR. The V and J calls and the clone size are those of that table, but D and trimming were determined from the DNA. The table has about 210,000 clones, 84% seen once. The data were obtained in a study of blood T cell repertoires in COVID-19. On the study more broadly: Sites across the United States, Italy and Spain contributed samples from acute and convalescent COVID-19. PBMCs, B-cell-depleted T cells, or T cells were the source of the cDNA or gDNA that made up the material.

Germline loops: CDR1 SEHNR, CDR2 FQNEAQ (reference sequence). V dropped 5 bases and J dropped 7 bases, with 17 bases sitting between them. The CDR3 is 14 residues long. This chain links TRBV7-9 with TRBJ1-2; TRBD1 might be the D (5 bases). The sequencing sample was made of peripheral blood. This TCR was recovered from a woman aged 45-59 years with active or convalescent COVID-19. The CDR3 nucleotides are TGTGCCAGCAGCAGCGCGACAGACCTAGGTGGCTACACCTTC. Amino acid sequence: CASSSATDLGGYTF.